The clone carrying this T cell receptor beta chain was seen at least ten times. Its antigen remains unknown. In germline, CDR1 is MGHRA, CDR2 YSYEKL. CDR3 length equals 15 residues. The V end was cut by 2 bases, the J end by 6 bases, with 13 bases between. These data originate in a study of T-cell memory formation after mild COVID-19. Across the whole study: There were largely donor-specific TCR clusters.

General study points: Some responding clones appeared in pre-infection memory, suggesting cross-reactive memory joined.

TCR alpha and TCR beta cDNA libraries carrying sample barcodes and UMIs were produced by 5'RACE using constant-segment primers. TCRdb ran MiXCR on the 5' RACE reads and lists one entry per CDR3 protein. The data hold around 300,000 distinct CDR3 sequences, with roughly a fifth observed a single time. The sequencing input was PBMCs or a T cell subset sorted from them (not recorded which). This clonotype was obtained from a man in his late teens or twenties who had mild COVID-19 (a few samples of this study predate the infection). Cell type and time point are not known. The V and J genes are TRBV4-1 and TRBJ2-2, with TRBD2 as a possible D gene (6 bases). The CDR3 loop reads CASSQRSGVSGELFF. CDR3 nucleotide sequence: TGCGCCAGCAGCCAACGATCGGGGGTTTCCGGGGAGCTGTTTTTT.